Presented here are 8 T cell receptor beta chains from one specimen sequenced in a study of blood T cell repertoires in COVID-19. Sequencing was performed with immunoSEQ multiplex PCR; in TCRdb, only in-frame clones are kept and a portion is missing. The repertoire consists of over 120,000 clones, with 70% to 85% occurring once and the leading ten covering about 10%. The material sequenced was PBMCs or T cells enriched from blood (not recorded which). These receptors originate from a man aged 50 to 59 who had recovered from COVID-19.

The CDR3 sequence: CASRLGENEQFF. In DNA, the CDR3 is TGTGCCAGCAGGTTAGGGGAGAATGAGCAGTTCTTC. The chain carries TRBV27 and TRBJ2-1; D is tentatively TRBD1 or TRBD2 (5 bases each). The CDR3 contains 12 residues. The V and J ends lost 6 bases and 7 bases respectively, with 10 bases between them. Germline V gene sequence: CDR1 MNHEY, CDR2 SMNVEV (reference sequence).

The chain couples TRBV11-2 to TRBJ1-5; D perhaps matches TRBD1 (5 bases). Germline CDR1 SGHAT, CDR2 FQNNGV. This CDR3 spans 14 amino acids. The ends were cut back, 2 bases at V and 7 bases at J, with 12 bases in the middle. The CDR3 is CASSLYGGGQPQHF. CDR3 DNA: TGTGCCAGCAGCTTATACGGGGGAGGGCAGCCCCAGCATTTT.

The rearrangement links TRBV28 to TRBJ1-2, with a tentative D call TRBD1 (6 bases). The CDR3 length is 17 residues. V lost 8 bases, J lost 1 base, and 23 bases lay in between. Germline V gene lookup returns CDR1 MDHEN and CDR2 SYDVKM. The DNA for the CDR3 is TGTGCCAGCCGTCCAGGGGAGGGAGAGTACCGTAACTATGGCTACACCTTC. Its protein product is CASRPGEGEYRNYGYTF.

The count of this clone is one. The CDR3: CASSLSPRGTEAFF. The CDR3 coding sequence is TGTGCCAGCAGCTTATCCCCCAGGGGAACTGAAGCTTTCTTT. The chain couples TRBV7-3 to TRBJ1-1; D possibly corresponds to TRBD1 (6 bases). The CDR3 contains 14 residues. Trimming removed 2 bases from V and 5 bases from J, with 12 bases in between. Per germline, CDR1 SGHTA and CDR2 FQGTGA.

The chain joins TRBV10-3 to TRBJ2-7, with 10 bases that match TRBD2. CDR3 length: 16 amino acids. The J segment lost 3 bases and the V segment lost 3 bases, leaving 8 bases of the junction unmatched. CDR1 is ENHRY and CDR2 is SYGVKD in the germline V gene. CDR3 in DNA: TGTGCCATCAGTGAAGGACAGACTAGCGGGCTCTACGAGCAGTACTTC. This translates into CAISEGQTSGLYEQYF.

This clone was observed once. V gene TRBV29-1 combines with J gene TRBJ2-5; a possible D gene is TRBD1 (5 bases). CDR1 and CDR2 from the germline V gene are SQVTM and ANQGSEA. Trimming removed 4 bases from V and 1 base from J, with 7 bases in between. The CDR3 covers 12 residues. The CDR3 reads CSVGRVQETQYF. CDR3 nucleotides: TGCAGCGTTGGCAGGGTCCAAGAGACCCAGTACTTC.

The rearrangement joins TRBV7-2 to TRBJ1-4; a weak D match, TRBD1 (5 bases). This CDR3 has 13 amino acids. Germline V gene data show CDR1 as SGHTA and CDR2 as FQGNSA. V lost 3 bases and J lost 8, with 10 bases in between. The CDR3 loop reads CASSFQRGEKLFF. CDR3 bases: TGTGCCAGCAGCTTCCAGCGGGGGGAAAAACTGTTTTTT. The full variable domain, with the rest looked up from reference TRBV7-2 and TRBJ1-4, is GAGVSQSPSNKVTEKGKDVELRCDPISGHTALYWYRQSLGQGLEFLIYFQGNSAPDKSGLPSDRFSAERTGGSVSTLTIQRTQQEDSAVYLCASSFQRGEKLFFGSGTQLSVL.

This chain uses TRBV5-4 with TRBJ2-5; 10 nucleotides align to TRBD1. Per germline, CDR1 SGHNT and CDR2 YYREEE (reference sequence). J gave up 3 bases and V 3 bases, and 8 bases lay outside the gene matches. The CDR3 consists of 16 residues. The CDR3 nucleotides read TGTGCCAGCAGCTGGGCAATGGGACAGGGGAAAGAGACCCAGTACTTC. As protein: CASSWAMGQGKETQYF. Variable domain in full (rest from reference TRBV5-4 and TRBJ2-5): ETGVTQSPTHLIKTRGQQVTLRCSSQSGHNTVSWYQQALGQGPQFIFQYYREEENGRGNFPPRFSGLQFPNYSSELNVNALELDDSALYLCASSWAMGQGKETQYFGPGTRLLVL.